The 27 T cell receptor beta chains presented below share a single source sample, sequenced in a study of response to subunit inactivated influenza vaccine. Via MiXCR, TCRdb re-called the RT-PCR reads, giving one row per CDR3 protein. The sample includes just under 550,000 distinct CDR3 sequences, around 21% of them seen just once. These same records also appear under a second study, on T cells expressing NK-cell markers. That source notes: For TCR beta, cDNA was produced by 5'RACE template switching with UMIs.

The sequenced sample was CD4+ T cells sorted from PBMCs, obtained approximately 13 days after vaccination. Receptors were obtained from a man aged 50 to 59 who received an inactivated influenza vaccine.

The chain recombines TRBV20-1 with TRBJ2-1; D possibly corresponds to TRBD1 (6 bases). The CDR3 extends over 14 amino acids. Germline assignment: CDR1 DFQATT and CDR2 SNEGSKA (reference sequence). The germline V and J ends were trimmed by 2 bases and 2 bases, with 10 bases remaining between them. Here the CDR3 reads CSARKGVAYNEQFF. For the CDR3, the DNA is TGCAGTGCTAGAAAGGGGGTTGCCTACAATGAGCAGTTCTTC.

This clonotype was seen a few times. V gene TRBV6-1 combines with J gene TRBJ2-3; 13 bases are shared with TRBD2. With V trimmed by 7 bases and J by 1 base, 8 bases remained unmatched. The germline CDR1 and CDR2 sequences are MNHNS and SASEGT. There are 17 residues in the CDR3. Written as DNA, the CDR3 is TGTGCCAGCAAGCTTGGACTAGCGGGGGCGGGCACAGATACGCAGTATTTT. This encodes CASKLGLAGAGTDTQYF.

V and J are TRBV5-1 and TRBJ1-6; D call uncertain. Trimming took off 0 bases at V and 6 bases at J, with 10 bases between the two ends. CDR1 SGHRS and CDR2 YFSETQ come from the germline V gene. The CDR3 totals 15 residues. The CDR3 loop reads CASSLDTPPNSPLHF. CDR3 coding DNA: TGCGCCAGCAGCTTGGATACACCACCTAATTCACCCCTCCACTTT.

V gene TRBV4-1 combines with J gene TRBJ1-4; 8 bases fit TRBD1. V trimming: 3 bases; J trimming: 3 bases; junction bases outside the gene matches: 6. CDR3 length: 16 residues. Germline V gene lookup returns CDR1 MGHRA and CDR2 YSYEKL. For the CDR3, the DNA is TGCGCCAGCAGCCAGGACAGGGTCACGGCTAATGAAAAACTGTTTTTT. Translation gives CASSQDRVTANEKLFF.

This chain uses TRBV12-3 or TRBV12-4 with TRBJ1-1, with no clear D. This CDR3 contains 14 residues. Deletions cut 3 bases from V and 2 bases from J, with 10 bases between. CDR3 DNA: TGTGCCAGCAGTTTGGACGGGCATAACACTGAAGCTTTCTTT. It translates to CASSLDGHNTEAFF.

Only a few counts were recorded for this clonotype. V is TRBV5-6 and J is TRBJ1-2, with TRBD1 as a possible D gene (5 bases). Germline-derived CDR1 and CDR2 are SGHDT and YYEEEE. V lost 4 bases, J lost 4 bases, and 11 bases lay in between. This CDR3 comprises 13 residues. As DNA, the CDR3 is TGTGCCAGCAGCACGGGACGGGCCTATGGCTACACCTTC. It encodes CASSTGRAYGYTF.

The chain uses TRBV14 and TRBJ2-7; TRBD1 matches at 8 bases. J lost 3 bases, V lost 5 bases, and 15 bases had no gene match. CDR1 is SGHDN, CDR2 FVKESK, per germline. This CDR3 has 17 amino acids. CDR3 DNA: TGTGCCAGCAGCTCTCGTGCACCGGGACAGGTATTCTACGAGCAGTACTTC. It translates to CASSSRAPGQVFYEQYF.

This chain uses TRBV12-3 or TRBV12-4 with TRBJ1-2, with no clear D. V lost 0 bases, J lost 2 bases, and 10 bases lay in between. The CDR3 loop spans 15 amino acids. The CDR3 bases are TGTGCCAGCAGTTTAGCTCAGCTGGGGAACTATGGCTACACCTTC. Its protein is CASSLAQLGNYGYTF.

This clonotype came up a few times. This chain joins TRBV20-1 and TRBJ2-3, with no clear D. There are 12 residues in the CDR3. Deletions cut 2 bases from V and 1 base from J, with 4 bases between. Germline loops: CDR1 DFQATT, CDR2 SNEGSKA (reference sequence). The CDR3 region has the DNA TGCAGTGCTAGAACCCGCACAGATACGCAGTATTTT. It translates to CSARTRTDTQYF.

This clonotype has a handful of counts. V gene TRBV29-1 combines with J gene TRBJ1-1; D not certain. Trimming left V 4 bases short and J 1 base short, with 7 bases between. Germline V CDR1 and CDR2: SQVTM, ANQGSEA. This CDR3 is built from 12 residues. In nucleotides, the CDR3 is TGCAGCGTTGTAGAAGGGAACACTGAAGCTTTCTTT. The encoded protein is CSVVEGNTEAFF.

CDR3 region: CASSWEVTGTDTQYF. The CDR3 DNA is TGTGCCAGCAGCTGGGAGGTGACGGGAACGGATACGCAGTATTTT. This chain connects TRBV6-2 or TRBV6-3 to TRBJ2-3; maybe TRBD2 (6 bases). The germline V gene has CDR1 MNHEY and CDR2 SVGEGT. The CDR3 runs to 15 residues. Trimming took 6 bases from V and 6 from J, leaving 19 bases between them.

This chain links TRBV12-3 or TRBV12-4 with TRBJ1-2, with D unresolved. Trimming took 3 bases from V and 9 from J, leaving 14 bases between them. This CDR3 region has 13 residues. CDR3 region: CASSFREGSRYTF. As DNA, the CDR3 is TGTGCCAGCAGTTTTCGGGAAGGAAGTCGCTACACCTTC.

This clonotype was seen many times. The rearrangement joins TRBV5-1 to TRBJ2-3; D possibly corresponds to TRBD2 (5 bases). CDR1 is SGHRS, CDR2 YFSETQ, per germline. The V and J ends lost 4 bases and 1 base respectively, with 19 bases between them. CDR3 length equals 17 residues. CDR3 region: CASSALIRAGGTDTQYF. In DNA form, the CDR3 reads TGCGCCAGCAGCGCTTTGATTCGCGCGGGCGGCACAGATACGCAGTATTTT. The full variable domain, completed using reference TRBV5-1 and TRBJ2-3, is KAGVTQTPRYLIKTRGQQVTLSCSPISGHRSVSWYQQTPGQGLQFLFEYFSETQRNKGNFPGRFSGRQFSNSRSEMNVSTLELGDSALYLCASSALIRAGGTDTQYFGPGTRLTVL.

This chain connects TRBV12-3 or TRBV12-4 to TRBJ1-3; no firm D call. V gave up 1 base and J gave up 6 bases, with 13 bases separating them. CDR3 length equals 15 residues. In DNA form, the CDR3 reads TGTGCCAGCAGTTTAGGTCTCTGGCCTTCAAACACCATATATTTT. It is translated as CASSLGLWPSNTIYF.

A few counts support this clonotype. V and J are TRBV18 and TRBJ2-7; D may be TRBD1 or TRBD2 (6 bases each). Trimming took off 5 bases at V and 2 bases at J, with 19 bases between the two ends. Germline-derived CDR1 and CDR2 are KGHSH and LQKENI. The CDR3 is made up of 16 amino acids. The chain's CDR3 is CASSSKGGGGAYEQYF. The CDR3 bases are TGTGCCAGCTCATCAAAGGGGGGCGGAGGCGCCTACGAGCAGTACTTC.

This clonotype turned up a few times. The chain uses TRBV5-1 and TRBJ1-1, with TRBD1 matching over 10 bases. The CDR3 sequence is 16 residues long. The V segment lost 6 bases and the J segment 0 bases; nucleotides outside the gene matches: 8. CDR1 and CDR2 from the germline V gene are SGHRS and YFSETQ. The CDR3 here is CASKGGTGAMNTEAFF. The CDR3 DNA is TGCGCCAGCAAGGGCGGGACAGGGGCGATGAACACTGAAGCTTTCTTT.

The gene calls are TRBV7-3 and TRBJ2-6, with 8 nucleotides matching TRBD2. J lost 0 bases, V lost 5 bases, and 12 bases had no gene match. Germline V gives CDR1 SGHTA, CDR2 FQGTGA. CDR3 size: 19 residues. The CDR3 sequence is CASSPTGGRGPSGANVLTF. CDR3 DNA sequence: TGTGCCAGCAGCCCCACGGGGGGGAGGGGACCCTCTGGGGCCAACGTCCTGACTTTC.

This clonotype was picked up a small number of times. As DNA, the CDR3 is TGTGCCAGCAGCTTAGTTTCCACTTCCTACAATGAGCAGTTCTTC. This sequence encodes CASSLVSTSYNEQFF. The gene calls are TRBV11-2 and TRBJ2-1; D gene uncertain. Germline CDR1 SGHAT, CDR2 FQNNGV. The CDR3 loop spans 15 amino acids. V was shortened by 1 base and J by 1 base, with 8 bases between the two germline ends.

V and J are TRBV11-2 and TRBJ2-7; D is uncertain. V was trimmed by 7 bases and J by 3 bases, leaving 4 bases between them. Germline CDR1 is SGHAT and CDR2 is FQNNGV. The CDR3 runs 10 residues. For the CDR3, the DNA is TGTGCCAGCAAGGACTACGAGCAGTACTTC. This gives the protein CASKDYEQYF.

This clonotype came up a few times. This chain uses TRBV4-3 with TRBJ1-4; weak D call: TRBD1 (5 bases). The CDR3 has 15 residues. The V end was cut by 0 bases, the J end by 2 bases, with 7 bases between. CDR1 is LGHNA and CDR2 is YSLEER in the germline V gene. The CDR3 region has the DNA TGCGCCAGCAGCCAAGATCGACAGACTAATGAAAAACTGTTTTTT. Its protein is CASSQDRQTNEKLFF.

The J gene is TRBJ2-1, the V gene TRBV15, with 7 bases that match TRBD2. The V and J ends lost 3 bases and 0 bases, in that order; junction bases with no gene match: 11. This CDR3 region has 18 residues. Germline V gene data show CDR1 as LNHNV and CDR2 as YYDKDF (reference sequence). CDR3: CATSSPSGYPSSYNEQFF. In nucleotides, the CDR3 is TGTGCCACCAGCAGTCCTAGCGGATACCCTAGCTCCTACAATGAGCAGTTCTTC.

This clonotype was counted between two and nine times. The chain is built from TRBV10-3 and TRBJ2-5, with D maybe TRBD2 (5 bases). Germline V gives CDR1 ENHRY, CDR2 SYGVKD. Deletions cut 6 bases from V and 4 bases from J, with 12 bases between. This CDR3 is built from 13 residues. Written as DNA, the CDR3 is TGTGCCATCAGAGCCGACGGGGTAGAGACCCAGTACTTC. Encoded protein: CAIRADGVETQYF.

V and J are TRBV6-1 and TRBJ1-2; TRBD1 agrees at 7 bases. V was clipped by 0 bases and J by 0 bases; unmatched bases: 1. The germline CDR1 and CDR2 sequences are MNHNS and SASEGT. The CDR3 covers 15 residues. The CDR3 sequence: CASSEAGTANYGYTF. The CDR3 bases are TGTGCCAGCAGTGAAGCAGGGACAGCTAACTATGGCTACACCTTC.

The rearrangement joins TRBV4-1 to TRBJ1-1; TRBD1 aligns across 10 bases. Losses at the gene ends were 3 bases for V and 0 bases for J; bases not matched to a gene: 4. There are 16 residues in the CDR3. Germline loops: CDR1 MGHRA, CDR2 YSYEKL. CDR3 sequence: CASSQRTGGMNTEAFF. The CDR3, as DNA: TGCGCCAGCAGCCAGAGGACAGGGGGGATGAACACTGAAGCTTTCTTT.

The genes are TRBV5-5 and TRBJ2-1; perhaps TRBD1 as D (6 bases). CDR3 length: 16 amino acids. V dropped 4 bases and J dropped 3 bases, with 17 bases sitting between them. From germline, CDR1 is SGHKS and CDR2 YYEKEE (reference sequence). CDR3 nucleotide sequence: TGTGCCAGCAGCCCGGGGTCGACAGGCCACTACAATGAGCAGTTCTTC. Encoded protein: CASSPGSTGHYNEQFF.

In its sample, this clonotype was seen a few times. V is TRBV4-2 and J is TRBJ1-1, with D perhaps TRBD1 (6 bases). Trimming left V 1 base short and J 8 bases short, with 14 bases between. CDR3 length: 14 residues. Germline V CDR1 and CDR2: LGHNA, YNFKEQ. The CDR3 protein is CASSQVGTTGEAFF. CDR3 nucleotide sequence: TGTGCCAGCAGCCAAGTTGGGACAACCGGGGAAGCTTTCTTT.

The chain carries TRBV6-1 and TRBJ2-1, with TRBD2 matching over 16 bases. J was trimmed by 9 bases and V by 5 bases; bases with no gene match: 10. The CDR3 runs 17 residues. CDR1 is MNHNS and CDR2 is SASEGT in the germline V gene. CDR3 region: CASSQPGLAGGFGEQFF. The CDR3 DNA sequence: TGTGCCAGCAGTCAACCGGGACTAGCGGGGGGGTTCGGTGAGCAGTTCTTC.